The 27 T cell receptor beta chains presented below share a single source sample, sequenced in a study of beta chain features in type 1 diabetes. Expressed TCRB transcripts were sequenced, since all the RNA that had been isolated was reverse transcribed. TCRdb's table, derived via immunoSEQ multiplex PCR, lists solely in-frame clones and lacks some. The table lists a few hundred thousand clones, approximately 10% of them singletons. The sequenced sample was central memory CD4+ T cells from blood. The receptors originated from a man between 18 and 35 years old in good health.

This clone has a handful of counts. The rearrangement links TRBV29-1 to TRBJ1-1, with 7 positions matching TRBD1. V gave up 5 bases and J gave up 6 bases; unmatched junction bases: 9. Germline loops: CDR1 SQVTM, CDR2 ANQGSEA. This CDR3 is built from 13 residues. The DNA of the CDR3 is TGCAGCGTTACACAGGGGCTCGGGGCTGAAGCTTTCTTT. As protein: CSVTQGLGAEAFF.

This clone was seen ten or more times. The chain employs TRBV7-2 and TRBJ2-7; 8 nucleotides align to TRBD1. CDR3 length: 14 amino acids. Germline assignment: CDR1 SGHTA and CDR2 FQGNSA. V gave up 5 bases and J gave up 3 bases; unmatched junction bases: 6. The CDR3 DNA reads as TGTGCCAGCAGCCAACAGGGGGGCCTCTACGAGCAGTACTTC. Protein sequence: CASSQQGGLYEQYF.

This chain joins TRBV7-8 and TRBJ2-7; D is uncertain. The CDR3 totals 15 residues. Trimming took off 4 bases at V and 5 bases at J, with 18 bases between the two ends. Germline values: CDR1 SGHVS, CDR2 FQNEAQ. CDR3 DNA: TGTGCCAGCAGCTCGACGGAACAGTTCACCGACGAGCAGTACTTC. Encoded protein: CASSSTEQFTDEQYF.

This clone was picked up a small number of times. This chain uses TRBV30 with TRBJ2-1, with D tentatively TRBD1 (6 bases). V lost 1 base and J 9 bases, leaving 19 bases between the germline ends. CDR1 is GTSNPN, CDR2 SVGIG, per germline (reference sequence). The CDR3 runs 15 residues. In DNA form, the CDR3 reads TGTGCCTGGAGTGCTCCGGGACAAGGAACCCGTGAGCAGTTCTTC. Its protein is CAWSAPGQGTREQFF.

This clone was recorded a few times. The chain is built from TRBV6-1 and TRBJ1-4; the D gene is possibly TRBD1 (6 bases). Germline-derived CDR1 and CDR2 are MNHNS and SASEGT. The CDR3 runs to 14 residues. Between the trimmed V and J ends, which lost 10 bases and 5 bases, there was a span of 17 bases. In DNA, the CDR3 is TGTGCCACTCACCGTAGGGGGGAAAATGAAAAACTGTTTTTT. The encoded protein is CATHRRGENEKLFF.

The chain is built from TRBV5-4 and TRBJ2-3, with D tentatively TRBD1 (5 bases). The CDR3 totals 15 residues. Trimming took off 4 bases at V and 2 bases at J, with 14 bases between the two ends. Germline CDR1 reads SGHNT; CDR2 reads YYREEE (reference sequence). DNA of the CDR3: TGTGCCAGCAGCCGGATGGCAGGGCACACAGATACGCAGTATTTT. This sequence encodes CASSRMAGHTDTQYF.

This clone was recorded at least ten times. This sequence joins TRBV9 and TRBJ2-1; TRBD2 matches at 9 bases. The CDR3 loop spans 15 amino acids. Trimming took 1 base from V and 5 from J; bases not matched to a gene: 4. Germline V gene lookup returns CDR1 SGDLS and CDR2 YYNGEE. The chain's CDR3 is CASSVRAGGHNEQFF. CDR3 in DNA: TGTGCCAGCAGCGTACGAGCGGGAGGCCACAATGAGCAGTTCTTC.

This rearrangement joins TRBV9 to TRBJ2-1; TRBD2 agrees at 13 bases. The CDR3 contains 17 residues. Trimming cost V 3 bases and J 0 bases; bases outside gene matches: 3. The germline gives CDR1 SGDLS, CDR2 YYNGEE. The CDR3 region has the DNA TGTGCCAGCAGCGCGGGACTAGCGGGGTACTCCTACAATGAGCAGTTCTTC. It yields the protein CASSAGLAGYSYNEQFF.

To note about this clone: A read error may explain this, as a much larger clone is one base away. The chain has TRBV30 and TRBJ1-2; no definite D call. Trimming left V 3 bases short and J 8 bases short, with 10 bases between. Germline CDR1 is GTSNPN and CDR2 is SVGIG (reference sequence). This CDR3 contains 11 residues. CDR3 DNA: TGTGCCTGGAGGACCGGGAGCGGCTACACCTTC. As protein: CAWRTGSGYTF.

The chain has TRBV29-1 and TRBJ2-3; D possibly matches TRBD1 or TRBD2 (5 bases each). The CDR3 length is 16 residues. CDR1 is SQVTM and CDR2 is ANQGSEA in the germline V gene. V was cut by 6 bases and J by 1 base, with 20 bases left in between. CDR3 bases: TGCAGCGTCTCAGGAGTTAAAGTGGGGGGCACAGATACGCAGTATTTT. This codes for CSVSGVKVGGTDTQYF.

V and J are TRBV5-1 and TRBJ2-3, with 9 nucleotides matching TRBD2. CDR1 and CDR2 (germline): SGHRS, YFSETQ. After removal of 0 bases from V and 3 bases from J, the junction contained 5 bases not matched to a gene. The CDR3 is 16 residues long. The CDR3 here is CASSLAAGGPTDTQYF. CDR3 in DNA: TGCGCCAGCAGCTTGGCGGCGGGAGGGCCGACAGATACGCAGTATTTT. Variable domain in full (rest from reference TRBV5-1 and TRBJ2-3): KAGVTQTPRYLIKTRGQQVTLSCSPISGHRSVSWYQQTPGQGLQFLFEYFSETQRNKGNFPGRFSGRQFSNSRSEMNVSTLELGDSALYLCASSLAAGGPTDTQYFGPGTRLTVL.

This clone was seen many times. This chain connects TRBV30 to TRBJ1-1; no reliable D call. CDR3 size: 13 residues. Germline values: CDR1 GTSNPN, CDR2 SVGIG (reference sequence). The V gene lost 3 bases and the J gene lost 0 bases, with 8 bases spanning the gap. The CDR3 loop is CAWSYSMNTEAFF. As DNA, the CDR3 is TGTGCCTGGAGCTACAGCATGAACACTGAAGCTTTCTTT.

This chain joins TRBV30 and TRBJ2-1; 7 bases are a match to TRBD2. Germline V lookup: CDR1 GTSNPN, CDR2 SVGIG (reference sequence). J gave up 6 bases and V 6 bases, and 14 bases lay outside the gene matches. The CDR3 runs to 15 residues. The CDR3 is CACSPASGTRNEQFF. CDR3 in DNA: TGTGCCTGTTCTCCCGCCAGCGGGACCCGCAATGAGCAGTTCTTC.

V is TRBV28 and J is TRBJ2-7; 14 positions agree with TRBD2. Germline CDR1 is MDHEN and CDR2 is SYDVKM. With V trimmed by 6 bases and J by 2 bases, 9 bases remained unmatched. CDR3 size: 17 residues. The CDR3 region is CASRTGTSGSSTYEQYF. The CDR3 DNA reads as TGTGCCAGCAGAACCGGGACTAGCGGGAGTTCCACCTACGAGCAGTACTTC.

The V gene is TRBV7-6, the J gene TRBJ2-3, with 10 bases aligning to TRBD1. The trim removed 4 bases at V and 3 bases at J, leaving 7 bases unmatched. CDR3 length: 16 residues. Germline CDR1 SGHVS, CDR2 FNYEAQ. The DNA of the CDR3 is TGTGCCAGCAGCTCCGGACAGGGGGAAGGGACAGATACGCAGTATTTT. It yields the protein CASSSGQGEGTDTQYF.

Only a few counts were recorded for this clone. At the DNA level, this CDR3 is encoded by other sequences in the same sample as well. DNA for the CDR3: TGTGCCAGCAGCCCGGGACAGGGGAGCACAGATACGCAGTATTTT. It is translated as CASSPGQGSTDTQYF. This sequence joins TRBV9 and TRBJ2-3; 10 positions agree with TRBD1. CDR1 is SGDLS, CDR2 YYNGEE, per germline. V was pared by 4 bases and J by 0 bases, with 2 bases of the junction left unmatched. The CDR3 covers 15 residues. The full variable domain, in which reference TRBV9 and TRBJ2-3 provide the parts outside the CDR3, is DSGVTQTPKHLITATGQRVTLRCSPRSGDLSVYWYQQSLDQGLQFLIQYYNGEERAKGNILERFSAQQFPDLHSELNLSSLELGDSALYFCASSPGQGSTDTQYFGPGTRLTVL.

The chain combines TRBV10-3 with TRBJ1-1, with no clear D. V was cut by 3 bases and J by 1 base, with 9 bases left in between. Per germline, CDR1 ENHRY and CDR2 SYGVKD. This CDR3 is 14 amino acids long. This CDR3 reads CAISEVVRNTEAFF. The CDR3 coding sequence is TGTGCCATCAGTGAAGTTGTCAGGAACACTGAAGCTTTCTTT.

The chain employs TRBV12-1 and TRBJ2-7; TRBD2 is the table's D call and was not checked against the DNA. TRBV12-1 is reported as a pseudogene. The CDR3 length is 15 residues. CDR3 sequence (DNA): TGTGCCAGCAGCGCTTTATTGCGGGAGGACTACGAGCAGTACTTC. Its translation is CASSALLREDYEQYF.

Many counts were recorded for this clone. In DNA form, the CDR3 reads TGTGCCAGCAGCTCAGGGGCGGCGGGAGAATCCTACAATGAGCAGTTCTTC. This gives the protein CASSSGAAGESYNEQFF. The V gene is TRBV7-3, the J gene TRBJ2-1; D possibly corresponds to TRBD2 (7 bases). From germline, CDR1 is SGHTA and CDR2 FQGTGA. CDR3 length equals 17 residues. The ends were cut back, 4 bases at V and 1 base at J, with 17 bases in the middle.

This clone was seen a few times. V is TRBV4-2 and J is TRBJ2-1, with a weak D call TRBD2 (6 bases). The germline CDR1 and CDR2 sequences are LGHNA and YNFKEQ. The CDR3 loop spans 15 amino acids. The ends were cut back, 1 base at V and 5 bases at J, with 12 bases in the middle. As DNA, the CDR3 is TGTGCCAGCAGCCAAGCGGGAGAAGGCCACAATGAGCAGTTCTTC. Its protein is CASSQAGEGHNEQFF.

For the CDR3, the DNA is TGCAGCGTTGTTGAGGACCCCGAGCAGTACTTC. This codes for CSVVEDPEQYF. V gene TRBV29-1 combines with J gene TRBJ2-7; D not resolved. CDR3 length: 11 amino acids. Trimming stripped 4 bases from V and 6 bases from J, with 10 bases between. From germline, CDR1 is SQVTM and CDR2 ANQGSEA.

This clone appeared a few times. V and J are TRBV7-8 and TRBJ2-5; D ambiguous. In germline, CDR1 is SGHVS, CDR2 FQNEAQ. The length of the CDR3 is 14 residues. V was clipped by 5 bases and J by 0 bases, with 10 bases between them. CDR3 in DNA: TGTGCCAGCAGCGGATACAAGGACCAAGAGACCCAGTACTTC. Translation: CASSGYKDQETQYF. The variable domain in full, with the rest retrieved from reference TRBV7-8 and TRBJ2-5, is GAGVSQSPRYKVAKRGQDVALRCDPISGHVSLFWYQQALGQGPEFLTYFQNEAQLDKSGLPSDRFFAERPEGSVSTLKIQRTQQEDSAVYLCASSGYKDQETQYFGPGTRLLVL.

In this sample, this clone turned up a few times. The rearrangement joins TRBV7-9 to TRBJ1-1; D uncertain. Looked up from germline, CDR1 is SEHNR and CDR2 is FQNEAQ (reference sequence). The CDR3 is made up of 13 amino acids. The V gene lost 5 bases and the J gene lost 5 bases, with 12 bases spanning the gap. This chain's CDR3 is CASSLGNPTEAFF. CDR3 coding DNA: TGTGCCAGCAGCCTCGGGAATCCAACTGAAGCTTTCTTT.

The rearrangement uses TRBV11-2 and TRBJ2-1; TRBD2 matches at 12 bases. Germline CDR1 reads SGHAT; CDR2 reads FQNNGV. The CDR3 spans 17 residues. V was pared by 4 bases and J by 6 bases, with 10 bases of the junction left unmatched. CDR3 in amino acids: CASSSLGASGRGNEQFF. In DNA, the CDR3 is TGTGCCAGCAGCTCATTGGGGGCTAGCGGGAGGGGCAATGAGCAGTTCTTC.

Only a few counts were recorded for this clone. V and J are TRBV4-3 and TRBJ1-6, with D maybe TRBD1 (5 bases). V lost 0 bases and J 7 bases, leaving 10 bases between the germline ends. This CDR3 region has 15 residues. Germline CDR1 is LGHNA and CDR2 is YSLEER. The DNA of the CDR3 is TGCGCCAGCAGCCAAGACGGCCAGGGAAATTCACCCCTCCACTTT. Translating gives CASSQDGQGNSPLHF.

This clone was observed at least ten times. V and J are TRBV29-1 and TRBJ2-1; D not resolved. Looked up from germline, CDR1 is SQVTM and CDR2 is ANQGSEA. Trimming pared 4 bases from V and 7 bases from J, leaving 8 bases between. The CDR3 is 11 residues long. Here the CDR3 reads CSVAWVNEQFF. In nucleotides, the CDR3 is TGCAGCGTTGCGTGGGTGAATGAGCAGTTCTTC.

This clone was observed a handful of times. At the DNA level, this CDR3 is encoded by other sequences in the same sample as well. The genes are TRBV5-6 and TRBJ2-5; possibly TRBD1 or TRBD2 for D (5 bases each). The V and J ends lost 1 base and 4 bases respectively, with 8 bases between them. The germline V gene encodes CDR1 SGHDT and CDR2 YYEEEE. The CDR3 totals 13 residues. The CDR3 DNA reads TGTGCCAGCAGCTTGTCTGGGGGAGAGACCCAGTACTTC. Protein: CASSLSGGETQYF.